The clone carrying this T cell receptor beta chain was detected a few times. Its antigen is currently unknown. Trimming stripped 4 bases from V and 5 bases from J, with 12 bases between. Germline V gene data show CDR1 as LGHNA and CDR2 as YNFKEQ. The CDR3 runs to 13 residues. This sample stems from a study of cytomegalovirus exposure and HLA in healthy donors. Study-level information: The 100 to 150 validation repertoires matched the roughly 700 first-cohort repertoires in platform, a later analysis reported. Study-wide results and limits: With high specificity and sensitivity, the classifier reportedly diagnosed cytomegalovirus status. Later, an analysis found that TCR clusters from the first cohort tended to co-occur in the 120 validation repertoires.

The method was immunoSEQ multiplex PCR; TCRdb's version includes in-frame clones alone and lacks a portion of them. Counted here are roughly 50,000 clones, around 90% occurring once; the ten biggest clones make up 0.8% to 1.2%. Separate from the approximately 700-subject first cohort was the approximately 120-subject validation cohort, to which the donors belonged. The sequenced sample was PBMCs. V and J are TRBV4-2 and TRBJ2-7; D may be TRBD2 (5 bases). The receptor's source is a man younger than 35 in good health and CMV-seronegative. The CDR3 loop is CASSPRRGDEQYF. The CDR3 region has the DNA TGTGCCAGCAGCCCCCGACGGGGAGACGAGCAGTACTTC.